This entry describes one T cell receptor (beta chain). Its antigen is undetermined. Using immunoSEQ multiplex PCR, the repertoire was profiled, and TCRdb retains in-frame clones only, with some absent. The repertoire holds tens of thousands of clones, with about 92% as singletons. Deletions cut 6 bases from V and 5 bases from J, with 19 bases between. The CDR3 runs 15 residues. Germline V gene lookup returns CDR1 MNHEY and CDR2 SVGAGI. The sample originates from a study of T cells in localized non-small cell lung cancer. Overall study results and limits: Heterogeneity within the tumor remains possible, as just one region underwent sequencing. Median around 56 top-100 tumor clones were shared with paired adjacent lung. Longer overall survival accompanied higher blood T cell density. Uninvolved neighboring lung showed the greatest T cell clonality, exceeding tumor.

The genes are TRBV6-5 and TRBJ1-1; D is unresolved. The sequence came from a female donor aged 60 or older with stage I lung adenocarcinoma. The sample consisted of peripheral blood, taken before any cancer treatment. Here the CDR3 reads CASSSWEGRFTEAFF. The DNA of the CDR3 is TGTGCCAGCAGCTCGTGGGAAGGGAGATTTACTGAAGCTTTCTTT.